The 16 T cell receptor beta chains below come from one sample, sequenced in a study of T cells in Graves' hyperthyroidism and ophthalmopathy. The TCR beta CDR3 regions underwent amplification using RNA transcripts as the source. First-round RT-PCR with HTBI primers amplified the TCR CDR3 region. TCRdb processed the multiplex PCR reads anew with MiXCR; each CDR3 protein has one entry. The table has a few hundred thousand distinct CDR3 sequences, around 15% seen once; the top ten hold about 21%. The sequencing input was blood. The receptors were gathered from a woman aged 55-69 years with Graves' ophthalmopathy.

The rearrangement links TRBV5-1 to TRBJ2-6, with 10 nucleotides matching TRBD2. With V trimmed by 0 bases and J by 4 bases, 16 bases remained unmatched. The CDR3 consists of 21 residues. The germline V gene encodes CDR1 SGHRS and CDR2 YFSETQ. This chain's CDR3 is CASSLVAPGLAYWRGANVLTF. CDR3 nucleotides: TGCGCCAGCAGCTTGGTGGCTCCGGGACTAGCGTATTGGAGGGGGGCCAACGTCCTGACTTTC.

Points on this clonotype: Germline is not matched at one junction end, which may reflect a read error. This sequence joins TRBV27 and TRBJ1-2, with D unclear. CDR1 MNHEY and CDR2 SMNVEV come from the germline V gene (reference sequence). This CDR3 comprises 12 residues. In nucleotides, the CDR3 is TGTGCCAGCAGGGGCGGTTTCTATCGCTACACCTTC. This gives the protein CASRGGFYRYTF.

The chain combines TRBV9 with TRBJ2-1, with TRBD2 matching 11 bases. J was trimmed by 10 bases and V by 4 bases; bases with no gene match: 4. The V gene's germline CDR1 is SGDLS and CDR2 YYNGEE. The CDR3 has 13 residues. CDR3 loop: CASSSIAGGEQFF. CDR3 DNA: TGTGCCAGCAGCAGCATAGCGGGAGGGGAGCAGTTCTTC.

This clonotype was detected ten times or more. This chain uses TRBV14 with TRBJ2-5; D remains ambiguous. Germline CDR1 and CDR2: SGHDN and FVKESK. Trimming cost V 3 bases and J 0 bases, with 14 bases left between them. CDR3 length: 16 amino acids. The CDR3 DNA reads TGTGCCAGCAGCCATCGAAGTCGGTCTTACCAAGAGACCCAGTACTTC. Protein sequence: CASSHRSRSYQETQYF.

This clonotype occurred many times. This chain uses TRBV9 with TRBJ2-3; a weak D match, TRBD2 (6 bases). From germline, CDR1 is SGDLS and CDR2 YYNGEE. The V end lost 0 bases, the J end lost 2 bases, and 13 bases lay between the germline ends. This CDR3 is built from 16 residues. CDR3 in amino acids: CASSVDDSGTTDTQYF. The CDR3 DNA reads as TGTGCCAGCAGCGTAGATGATAGCGGTACCACAGATACGCAGTATTTT.

Only a few counts were recorded for this clonotype. The V gene is TRBV5-8, the J gene TRBJ2-3, with 16 bases that match TRBD2. The CDR3 spans 18 residues. Losses at the gene ends were 4 bases for V and 5 bases for J; bases not matched to a gene: 10. Germline assignment: CDR1 SGHTS and CDR2 YDEGEE. The CDR3 here is CASSRGLAGGVPKDTQYF. For the CDR3, the DNA is TGTGCCAGCAGCCGGGGACTAGCGGGAGGGGTTCCTAAAGATACGCAGTATTTT. Full variable domain (outside the CDR3, taken from reference TRBV5-8 and TRBJ2-3): EAGVTQSPTHLIKTRGQQATLRCSPISGHTSVYWYQQALGLGLQFLLWYDEGEERNRGNFPPRFSGRQFPNYSSELNVNALELEDSALYLCASSRGLAGGVPKDTQYFGPGTRLTVL.

This clonotype was detected only a few times. This sequence joins TRBV5-6 and TRBJ1-2; 7 positions match TRBD1. Losses at the gene ends were 2 bases for V and 2 bases for J; bases not matched to a gene: 6. Germline CDR1 reads SGHDT; CDR2 reads YYEEEE. This CDR3 has 15 residues. DNA of the CDR3: TGTGCCAGCAGCTTCAGGGGGGCTACGAACTATGGCTACACCTTC. It encodes CASSFRGATNYGYTF. The full variable domain, its missing parts supplied by reference TRBV5-6 and TRBJ1-2, is DAGVTQSPTHLIKTRGQQVTLRCSPKSGHDTVSWYQQALGQGPQFIFQYYEEEERQRGNFPDRFSGHQFPNYSSELNVNALLLGDSALYLCASSFRGATNYGYTFGSGTRLTVV.

This clonotype came up many times. The chain uses TRBV15 and TRBJ2-7; no clear D. This CDR3 is built from 13 residues. The germline gives CDR1 LNHNV, CDR2 YYDKDF (reference sequence). V lost 2 bases, J lost 0 bases, and 5 bases lay in between. This CDR3 is CATSRRSSYEQYF. In DNA, the CDR3 is TGTGCCACCAGCAGAAGGAGCTCCTACGAGCAGTACTTC.

This clonotype was found many times. The V call is TRBV11-2, the J call TRBJ1-1; D ambiguous. This CDR3 has 12 amino acids. The germline V and J ends were trimmed by 1 base and 11 bases, with 11 bases remaining between them. From germline, CDR1 is SGHAT and CDR2 FQNNGV. CDR3 nucleotides: TGTGCCAGCAGCTTAGTTGGTGGGAGTGCTTTCTTT. This codes for CASSLVGGSAFF. The complete variable domain, with remaining parts taken from reference TRBV11-2 and TRBJ1-1, reads EAGVAQSPRYKIIEKRQSVAFWCNPISGHATLYWYQQILGQGPKLLIQFQNNGVVDDSQLPKDRFSAERLKGVDSTLKIQPAKLEDSAVYLCASSLVGGSAFFGQGTRLTVV.

The chain is built from TRBV5-6 and TRBJ1-2; tentatively, D is TRBD1 (6 bases). Trimming left V 6 bases short and J 4 bases short, with 13 bases between. Germline CDR1 reads SGHDT; CDR2 reads YYEEEE. The CDR3 totals 13 residues. CDR3 coding DNA: TGTGCCAGCACCCAGGACAGACTCTATGGCTACACCTTC. Its translation: CASTQDRLYGYTF.

This clonotype has a count of ten or more. The rearrangement links TRBV3-1 to TRBJ1-1; 7 bases are a match to TRBD1. This CDR3 region has 13 residues. Germline V gene data show CDR1 as LGHDT and CDR2 as YNNKEL (reference sequence). The J segment lost 5 bases and the V segment lost 4 bases, leaving 4 bases of the junction unmatched. The CDR3 DNA is TGTGCCAGCAGCCCAGACAGGGTGACTGAAGCTTTCTTT. Its protein is CASSPDRVTEAFF.

The chain links TRBV7-3 to TRBJ1-2; weak D call: TRBD1 (5 bases). The CDR3 covers 15 residues. Trimming took 6 bases from V and 2 from J, leaving 16 bases between them. The germline gives CDR1 SGHTA, CDR2 FQGTGA. The CDR3 nucleotides read TGTGCCAGCAGTCCCGCCGGAGGGACGAACTATGGCTACACCTTC. Protein product: CASSPAGGTNYGYTF.

This clonotype was seen ten or more times. The chain employs TRBV9 and TRBJ2-3, with D possibly matching TRBD2 (5 bases). V lost 4 bases to trimming and J lost 0 bases, with 12 bases between them. The CDR3 contains 15 residues. Germline V gene sequence: CDR1 SGDLS, CDR2 YYNGEE. The DNA for the CDR3 is TGTGCCAGCAGCAAGACGGGAACTAGCACAGATACGCAGTATTTT. Translation gives CASSKTGTSTDTQYF.

This clonotype was observed at least ten times. The chain combines TRBV3-1 with TRBJ2-7; TRBD2 aligns across 7 bases. The CDR3 sequence is 14 residues long. Trimming took 4 bases from V and 6 from J; bases not matched to a gene: 9. Germline V gene data show CDR1 as LGHDT and CDR2 as YNNKEL (reference sequence). DNA for the CDR3: TGTGCCAGCAGCCTCAGGCGGGGGATCGGCGAGCAGTACTTC. Its translation: CASSLRRGIGEQYF.

This clonotype was recorded many times. Here the CDR3 reads CAWSVKGGTYNEQFF. DNA for the CDR3: TGTGCCTGGAGCGTAAAGGGGGGAACCTACAATGAGCAGTTCTTC. The chain couples TRBV30 to TRBJ2-1, with D perhaps being TRBD1 or TRBD2 (6 bases each). The CDR3 sequence is 15 residues long. Deletions cut 3 bases from V and 2 bases from J, with 14 bases between. Germline lookup yields CDR1 GTSNPN and CDR2 SVGIG (reference sequence). Using reference TRBV30 and TRBJ2-1 for the parts outside the CDR3, the full variable domain is SQTIHQWPATLVQPVGSPLSLECTVEGTSNPNLYWYRQAAGRGLQLLFYSVGIGQISSEVPQNLSASRPQDRQFILSSKKLLLSDSGFYLCAWSVKGGTYNEQFFGPGTRLTVL.

This clonotype was counted many times. The J gene is TRBJ1-6, the V gene TRBV2; D gene uncertain. The V end was cut by 7 bases, the J end by 6 bases, with 7 bases between. Germline loops: CDR1 SNHLY, CDR2 FYNNEI. This CDR3 spans 12 amino acids. The CDR3, as DNA: TGTGCCAGCACACAGACTAATTCACCCCTCCACTTT. Its translation is CASTQTNSPLHF.